This T cell receptor beta chain was documented in a study of blood T cell repertoires in COVID-19. Turning to the study itself: Samples of COVID-19 (acute and convalescent) were obtained from the United States, Italy and Spain. Nucleic acid was either cDNA or gDNA, and it came from T cells, B-cell-depleted T cells, or PBMCs.

Followed longitudinally, the Seattle patients had been enrolled during active infection. Per the authors' pipeline: Reference gene primer amplification gave nucleated cell count estimates. Assay used: immunoSEQ multiplex PCR; TCRdb lists only in-frame clones, some missing. V, J and clone size derive from that table, while D and trimming were established from the DNA sequence. The data hold about 220,000 clones, with around 83% observed a single time. Trimming cost V 1 base and J 0 bases, with 14 bases left between them. The CDR3 is 17 amino acids. The germline CDR1 and CDR2 sequences are LGHDT and YNNKEL (reference sequence).

The TCR originated in a woman aged 65 to 85 with COVID-19, enrolled during active disease. The chain couples TRBV3-1 (or the pseudogene TRBV3-2) to TRBJ2-3; a possible D gene is TRBD2 (6 bases). The source material was peripheral blood. CDR3 sequence reads: CASSQGASDTSTDTQYF. CDR3 nucleotide sequence: TGTGCCAGCAGCCAAGGCGCTAGCGACACTAGCACAGATACGCAGTATTTT.